This passage covers 29 T cell receptor beta chains from one sample sequenced in a study of blood T cell repertoires in COVID-19 (dated by TCRdb to the early 2020s). Libraries were prepared through the immunoSEQ multiplex PCR assay. TCRdb provides this immuneACCESS table in a form limited to in-frame rearrangements. Some clones are lacking; in checked studies, under half of them reflect an unresolved V gene, and why the rest are absent is not known. For this sample the table gives some 72,000 clones, of which 80% to 90% were detected only once. In total, the top ten clones hold just under 0.6% of the sample. Sequenced material: peripheral blood. Source of these receptors: a man in his fifties or sixties with acute or convalescent COVID-19.

The chain couples TRBV13 to TRBJ2-5; D may be TRBD1 (6 bases). This CDR3 contains 15 residues. Germline V gene sequence: CDR1 PRHDT, CDR2 FYEKMQ (reference sequence). V was trimmed by 4 bases and J by 4 bases, leaving 16 bases between them. CDR3 coding DNA: TGTGCCAGCAGCTCCAGGGGTGAGATTGGAGAGACCCAGTACTTC. Translated, it gives CASSSRGEIGETQYF.

The V call is TRBV3-1 (or the pseudogene TRBV3-2), the J call TRBJ1-6; D gene uncertain. The CDR3 is 14 amino acids. V was cut by 5 bases and J by 4 bases, with 9 bases left in between. Per the germline V gene, CDR1 is LGHDT and CDR2 is YNNKEL (reference sequence). This CDR3 is CASSSGPYNSPLHF. The CDR3 DNA is TGTGCCAGCAGCTCAGGCCCGTATAATTCACCCCTCCACTTT.

The chain links TRBV6-4 to TRBJ1-6; D unclear. The CDR3 totals 14 residues. V was shortened by 2 bases and J by 8 bases, with 10 bases between the two germline ends. Germline V CDR1 and CDR2: MRHNA, SNTAGT. The CDR3 sequence is CASSDQAKDSPLHF. CDR3 nucleotides: TGTGCCAGCAGTGACCAGGCGAAAGATTCACCCCTCCACTTT.

The rearrangement joins TRBV6-5 to TRBJ1-2; 9 bases match TRBD1. From germline, CDR1 is MNHEY and CDR2 SVGAGI. With 7 bases clipped from V and 8 bases from J, the junction kept 5 bases outside the gene matches. CDR3 length: 12 residues. CDR3 DNA: TGTGCCAGCAAAGGGACAGGGAGGGGCTACACCTTC. The encoded protein is CASKGTGRGYTF.

The sample holds a few counts of this clone. One end of the junction is discordant with germline, which a read error may explain. The chain couples TRBV5-1 to TRBJ1-2; D remains unclear. Looked up from germline, CDR1 is SGHRS and CDR2 is YFSETQ. This CDR3 has 11 residues. The CDR3 sequence is CASSGDYSYTF. Written as DNA, the CDR3 is TGCGCCAGCAGCGGTGACTATAGCTACACCTTC.

The chain uses TRBV19 and TRBJ2-3; 12 positions agree with TRBD2. In germline, CDR1 is LNHDA, CDR2 SQIVND (reference sequence). V lost 5 bases, J lost 1 base, and 7 bases stayed unmatched. This CDR3 is built from 17 residues. The CDR3 bases are TGTGCCAGTAGTGAGGCTAGCGGGGGGGTACGCACAGATACGCAGTATTTT. Its protein is CASSEASGGVRTDTQYF.

V is TRBV3-1 (or the pseudogene TRBV3-2) and J is TRBJ2-3, with D unclear. Germline CDR1 is LGHDT and CDR2 is YNNKEL (reference sequence). The CDR3 totals 12 residues. The germline V and J ends were trimmed by 1 base and 6 bases, with 5 bases remaining between them. CDR3 sequence: CASSQVRDTQYF. The CDR3 bases are TGTGCCAGCAGCCAAGTCCGGGATACGCAGTATTTT.

The chain carries TRBV7-9 and TRBJ2-1, with TRBD2 matching over 12 bases. Germline loops: CDR1 SEHNR, CDR2 FQNEAQ (reference sequence). V shed 2 bases, J shed 6 bases, and the junction held 5 bases outside the gene matches. The CDR3 runs 16 residues. The CDR3 protein is CASSLLTSGRGNEQFF. The CDR3 nucleotides read TGTGCCAGCAGCTTACTGACTAGCGGGAGAGGCAATGAGCAGTTCTTC.

V is TRBV6-5 and J is TRBJ1-2, with 7 bases fitting TRBD1. In germline, CDR1 is MNHEY, CDR2 SVGAGI. The CDR3 length is 15 residues. The junction had 11 bases not matched to a gene; V was cut back by 6 bases and J by 4 bases. The CDR3 DNA follows: TGTGCCAGCAGCAAAGAGAAACAGGGGAGCTATGGCTACACCTTC. This codes for CASSKEKQGSYGYTF.

This chain joins TRBV24-1 and TRBJ2-1; TRBD2 matches at 8 bases. With 7 bases clipped from V and 4 bases from J, the junction kept 8 bases outside the gene matches. Per germline, CDR1 KGHDR and CDR2 SFDVKD. This CDR3 contains 15 residues. CDR3 sequence (DNA): TGTGCCACCAGCTTTAGCGGGACTAGTTACAATGAGCAGTTCTTC. Its protein is CATSFSGTSYNEQFF.

The gene calls are TRBV19 and TRBJ2-1; TRBD2 agrees at 8 bases. The V gene end was trimmed by 4 bases and the J gene end by 6 bases; junction bases not matched to a gene: 5. Germline values: CDR1 LNHDA, CDR2 SQIVND (reference sequence). CDR3 length equals 14 residues. The CDR3 coding sequence is TGTGCCAGTAGTAATCCCGGGGGGGTCAATGAGCAGTTCTTC. Its translation is CASSNPGGVNEQFF.

V usage is TRBV13 and J usage is TRBJ1-2, with unresolved D. The CDR3 loop spans 13 amino acids. V was clipped by 0 bases and J by 3 bases, with 5 bases between them. From germline, CDR1 is PRHDT and CDR2 FYEKMQ (reference sequence). CDR3 protein: CASSLGQHYGYTF. The DNA for the CDR3 is TGTGCCAGCAGCTTAGGACAGCACTATGGCTACACCTTC.

The V gene is TRBV11-2, the J gene TRBJ2-3, with D perhaps TRBD1 (5 bases). This CDR3 has 15 amino acids. CDR1 SGHAT and CDR2 FQNNGV come from the germline V gene. V gave up 5 bases and J gave up 3 bases, with 15 bases separating them. CDR3 sequence: CASSIRQFGTDTQYF. The CDR3 DNA is TGTGCCAGCAGCATAAGACAGTTTGGAACAGATACGCAGTATTTT.

The chain has TRBV4-1 and TRBJ1-1; the D gene is possibly TRBD1 (5 bases). Trimming removed 2 bases at V and 10 bases at J, with 17 bases between. Germline V gives CDR1 MGHRA, CDR2 YSYEKL. CDR3 length: 14 amino acids. The CDR3 spells CASSQSSWGGVAFF. The CDR3 nucleotides are TGCGCCAGCAGCCAATCATCCTGGGGGGGGGTAGCTTTCTTT.

The J gene is TRBJ1-1, the V gene TRBV11-2; D is unclear. Germline CDR1 reads SGHAT; CDR2 reads FQNNGV. The CDR3 extends over 14 amino acids. Between the trimmed V and J ends, which lost 0 bases and 3 bases, there was a span of 8 bases. This chain's CDR3 is CASSLDSGDTEAFF. CDR3 sequence (DNA): TGTGCCAGCAGCTTAGACTCCGGGGACACTGAAGCTTTCTTT.

J is TRBJ2-2 and V is TRBV11-1; a possible D gene is TRBD2 (6 bases). Germline V lookup: CDR1 SGHAT, CDR2 FQDESV (reference sequence). This CDR3 is 15 amino acids long. V lost 1 base and J lost 3, with 9 bases in between. For the CDR3, the DNA is TGTGCCAGCAGCTTAGAAGCGGGTTACACCGGGGAGCTGTTTTTT. Translated, it gives CASSLEAGYTGELFF.

This clone has more than one count but fewer than ten. V and J are TRBV10-2 and TRBJ1-1, with D uncertain. The CDR3 is made up of 14 amino acids. V lost 3 bases and J 0 bases, leaving 8 bases between the germline ends. Looked up from germline, CDR1 is WSHSY and CDR2 is SAAADI. This CDR3 is CASSDEGMNTEAFF. The CDR3 DNA is TGCGCCAGCAGTGATGAGGGAATGAACACTGAAGCTTTCTTT.

The gene calls are TRBV11-2 and TRBJ1-3, with D hard to call. The CDR3 runs 16 residues. Per the germline V gene, CDR1 is SGHAT and CDR2 is FQNNGV. V dropped 5 bases and J dropped 0 bases, with 14 bases sitting between them. The CDR3 DNA sequence: TGTGCCAGCAGCCCCCTCCTGGGCATCTCTGGAAACACCATATATTTT. This encodes CASSPLLGISGNTIYF.

The J gene is TRBJ2-7, the V gene TRBV19, with D tentatively TRBD1 (6 bases). Trimming stripped 6 bases from V and 2 bases from J, with 14 bases between. Looked up from germline, CDR1 is LNHDA and CDR2 is SQIVND (reference sequence). The CDR3 covers 14 residues. The DNA for the CDR3 is TGTGCCAGTAGCCCCACAGGGTACCCCTACGAGCAGTACTTC. The encoded protein is CASSPTGYPYEQYF.

This sequence joins TRBV6-5 and TRBJ2-7, with D tentatively TRBD1 (5 bases). This CDR3 contains 15 residues. Germline-derived CDR1 and CDR2 are MNHEY and SVGAGI. Deletions cut 7 bases from V and 3 bases from J, with 19 bases between. The CDR3, as DNA: TGTGCCAGCACCGACCGCGGCAGGGTCGGCTACGAGCAGTACTTC. Amino acid sequence: CASTDRGRVGYEQYF.

This chain connects TRBV9 to TRBJ2-2; TRBD2 aligns across 8 bases. Germline CDR1 is SGDLS and CDR2 is YYNGEE. Trimming took 0 bases from V and 4 from J; bases not matched to a gene: 8. The CDR3 covers 17 residues. CDR3 residues: CASSVAEAGVRTGELFF. The CDR3 nucleotides read TGTGCCAGCAGCGTAGCTGAAGCGGGGGTACGCACCGGGGAGCTGTTTTTT. Full variable domain (remainder filled in from reference TRBV9 and TRBJ2-2): DSGVTQTPKHLITATGQRVTLRCSPRSGDLSVYWYQQSLDQGLQFLIQYYNGEERAKGNILERFSAQQFPDLHSELNLSSLELGDSALYFCASSVAEAGVRTGELFFGEGSRLTVL.

The chain recombines TRBV19 with TRBJ1-5, with TRBD1 as a possible D gene (5 bases). The V gene lost 10 bases and the J gene lost 2 bases, with 12 bases spanning the gap. This CDR3 has 13 residues. CDR1 and CDR2 from the germline V gene are LNHDA and SQIVND (reference sequence). The CDR3 is CAMSEGGNQPQHF. CDR3 coding DNA: TGTGCCATGTCCGAAGGGGGCAATCAGCCCCAGCATTTT. Looking up the rest from reference TRBV19 and TRBJ1-5 gives the full variable domain: DGGITQSPKYLFRKEGQNVTLSCEQNLNHDAMYWYRQDPGQGLRLIYYSQIVNDFQKGDIAEGYSVSREKKESFPLTVTSAQKNPTAFYLCAMSEGGNQPQHFGDGTRLSIL.

In its sample, this clone was seen once. The chain links TRBV5-6 to TRBJ1-3; 9 positions agree with TRBD1. The germline V gene has CDR1 SGHDT and CDR2 YYEEEE. The CDR3 loop spans 14 amino acids. V was clipped by 4 bases and J by 4 bases; unmatched bases: 3. DNA for the CDR3: TGTGCCAGCAGCCGGACAGGGGTCGGAAACACCATATATTTT. Its translation is CASSRTGVGNTIYF.

CDR3 bases: TGCGCCAGCAGCTCTCCTAGGGGCGGGAGCGCAGATACGCAGTATTTT. Translating gives CASSSPRGGSADTQYF. The chain has TRBV5-1 and TRBJ2-3; 7 nucleotides line up with TRBD2. The CDR3 is made up of 16 amino acids. V dropped 3 bases and J dropped 4; count of bases not matched to a gene: 11. Looked up from germline, CDR1 is SGHRS and CDR2 is YFSETQ.

The chain's CDR3 is CASSDAVGQRNTDTQYF. For the CDR3, the DNA is TGTGCCAGCAGTGATGCAGTGGGGCAGAGAAACACAGATACGCAGTATTTT. The V gene is TRBV6-1, the J gene TRBJ2-3; maybe TRBD1 (5 bases). V gave up 3 bases and J gave up 2 bases, with 18 bases separating them. The CDR3 runs 17 residues. The V gene's germline CDR1 is MNHNS and CDR2 SASEGT.

The rearrangement joins TRBV27 to TRBJ1-1; 7 nucleotides match TRBD1. CDR1 MNHEY and CDR2 SMNVEV come from the germline V gene (reference sequence). Losses at the gene ends were 4 bases for V and 1 base for J; bases not matched to a gene: 9. This CDR3 region has 16 residues. The CDR3 spells CASSSGTADSNTEAFF. CDR3 sequence (DNA): TGTGCCAGCAGTTCCGGGACAGCAGATTCGAACACTGAAGCTTTCTTT.

V is TRBV28 and J is TRBJ1-5; TRBD1 aligns across 12 bases. The V gene's germline CDR1 is MDHEN and CDR2 SYDVKM. Unmatched junction bases numbered 5, after V lost 5 bases and J lost 6 bases. CDR3 length: 15 residues. CDR3 sequence: CASSPGTGGSQPQHF. The DNA of the CDR3 is TGTGCCAGCAGTCCCGGGACAGGGGGCAGTCAGCCCCAGCATTTT.

The chain combines TRBV29-1 with TRBJ1-1, with D unresolved. From germline, CDR1 is SQVTM and CDR2 ANQGSEA. This CDR3 contains 13 residues. Trimming took off 0 bases at V and 5 bases at J, with 10 bases between the two ends. This CDR3 reads CSVEDSGYTEAFF. The DNA of the CDR3 is TGCAGCGTTGAAGATTCGGGGTATACTGAAGCTTTCTTT.

The V gene is TRBV10-2, the J gene TRBJ2-7, with D possibly matching TRBD1 (5 bases). Trimming shortened V by 2 bases and J by 4 bases, and 9 bases separated the two germline ends. The CDR3 extends over 13 amino acids. CDR1 is WSHSY and CDR2 is SAAADI in the germline V gene. This chain's CDR3 is CASSEDRSYEQYF. The CDR3 region has the DNA TGCGCCAGCAGTGAGGACAGATCTTACGAGCAGTACTTC.